The rows below give T cell receptor beta chains drawn from one sample of a study of blood T cell repertoires in COVID-19. The data were produced by immunoSEQ multiplex PCR, yet TCRdb's version contains in-frame clones alone and is incomplete. The table lists under 75,000 clones, 88% of them singletons. Material: peripheral blood. Receptors originate from a woman of 80 years or more with active COVID-19. CDR3s include the opening cysteine and the closing phenylalanine or tryptophan. D genes are given only for firm matches. Not every row has a clone size; where given, it reads once, few, many or a size class.

abundance,d_gene,len,v_gene,j_gene,CDR3aa,CDR3nt
-,-,13,TRBV7-3,TRBJ2-5,CASSLAGSETQYF,TGTGCCAGCAGCTTGGCAGGCTCGGAGACCCAGTACTTC
-,-,13,TRBV7-3,TRBJ1-6,CASSAQGTSPLHF,TGTGCCAGCAGCGCACAGGGAACTTCACCCCTCCACTTT
once,-,14,TRBV5-4,TRBJ2-3,CASSLVGGPDTQYF,TGTGCCAGCAGCTTGGTGGGGGGACCAGATACGCAGTATTTT
-,-,11,TRBV6-5,TRBJ2-2,CASRFRGELFF,TGTGCCAGCAGGTTCCGCGGGGAGCTGTTTTTT
-,-,12,TRBV27,TRBJ2-5,CASSPLGETQYF,TGTGCCAGCAGCCCACTAGGGGAGACCCAGTACTTC
few,TRBD1,14,TRBV2,TRBJ2-7,CASSEGQGNYEQYF,TGTGCCAGCAGTGAAGGACAGGGGAACTACGAGCAGTACTTC
-,TRBD2,18,TRBV15,TRBJ2-5,CATSRGRTSGGDVETQYF,TGTGCCACCAGCAGAGGGAGGACTAGCGGGGGAGATGTGGAGACCCAGTACTTC
-,TRBD1,16,TRBV7-6,TRBJ1-3,CASSLEQGSAGNTIYF,TGTGCCAGCAGCTTAGAACAGGGGTCCGCTGGAAACACCATATATTTT
-,TRBD2,15,TRBV7-3,TRBJ2-1,CASSSGLVTYNEQFF,TGTGCCAGCAGCTCGGGACTAGTAACCTACAATGAGCAGTTCTTC
-,TRBD2,17,TRBV9,TRBJ2-3,CASSVEASGGDWDTQYF,TGTGCCAGCAGCGTAGAGGCTAGCGGGGGAGACTGGGATACGCAGTATTTT
-,TRBD2,14,TRBV7-7,TRBJ2-5,CASTRAGGRETQYF,TGTGCTAGCACCCGAGCGGGGGGGCGGGAGACCCAGTACTTC
-,-,13,TRBV6-6,TRBJ1-1,CASTLGQGTEAFF,TGTGCCAGCACCCTCGGGCAGGGGACTGAAGCTTTCTTT
-,-,15,TRBV29-1,TRBJ1-2,CSVEASVGARSGYTF,TGCAGCGTTGAGGCTTCTGTAGGGGCGAGGAGTGGCTACACCTTC
-,-,14,TRBV7-9,TRBJ2-5,CASSLEARTAAQYF,TGTGCCAGCAGCTTAGAGGCTAGAACCGCGGCCCAGTACTTC
-,-,14,TRBV5-1,TRBJ2-7,CASSLEGQGYEQYF,TGCGCCAGCAGCTTAGAAGGGCAGGGGTACGAGCAGTACTTC
once,TRBD2,16,TRBV7-9,TRBJ2-5,CASSAGTSGGGETQYF,TGTGCCAGCAGCGCCGGGACTAGCGGGGGAGGAGAGACCCAGTACTTC
-,TRBD2,17,TRBV9,TRBJ2-5,CASSVGSSGGYQETQYF,TGTGCCAGCAGCGTAGGAAGTAGCGGGGGGTACCAAGAGACCCAGTACTTC
-,-,15,TRBV2,TRBJ1-6,CASRTPRTPNSPLHF,TGTGCCAGCAGAACCCCCCGTACTCCTAATTCACCCCTCCACTTT
-,-,14,TRBV28,TRBJ1-2,CASNPVGSDYGYTF,TGTGCCAGCAACCCTGTTGGCAGCGACTATGGCTACACCTTC
-,TRBD2,15,TRBV6-5,TRBJ2-5,CASSYFRGEQETQYF,TGTGCCAGCAGTTACTTTCGGGGGGAACAAGAGACCCAGTACTTC
-,TRBD1,15,TRBV7-3,TRBJ2-7,CASSLNNQGAYEQYF,TGTGCCAGCAGCTTAAATAACCAGGGGGCCTACGAGCAGTACTTC
-,TRBD1,14,TRBV5-5,TRBJ2-7,CASSRQGAPYEQYF,TGTGCCAGCAGCCGACAGGGGGCGCCCTACGAGCAGTACTTC
-,TRBD2,16,TRBV13,TRBJ2-1,CASSLLTSGGRHEQFF,TGTGCCAGCAGCTTACTCACTAGCGGGGGGCGGCATGAGCAGTTCTTC
-,TRBD1,16,TRBV2,TRBJ1-6,CASKSMGQGANSPLHF,TGTGCCAGCAAATCTATGGGACAGGGGGCGAATTCACCCCTCCACTTT
once,TRBD1,14,TRBV28,TRBJ2-1,CASRDRGSYNEQFF,TGTGCCAGCAGGGACAGGGGTTCCTACAATGAGCAGTTCTTC
-,TRBD1,16,TRBV24-1,TRBJ2-2,CATSDSAGTGTGELFF,TGTGCCACCAGTGACTCGGCCGGGACAGGGACCGGGGAGCTGTTTTTT
-,-,15,TRBV4-1,TRBJ2-7,CASSQTPGTIYEQYF,TGCGCCAGCAGCCAAACCCCCGGGACAATCTACGAGCAGTACTTC
-,-,14,TRBV28,TRBJ2-7,CASSLWGQGGEQYF,TGTGCCAGCAGTTTATGGGGGCAGGGGGGCGAGCAGTACTTC
-,TRBD2,18,TRBV24-1,TRBJ2-1,CATSDSNPSGGGLGEQFF,TGTGCCACCAGTGATTCTAATCCTAGCGGGGGTGGGCTGGGGGAGCAGTTCTTC